Following are 27 T cell receptor beta chains from one sample sequenced in a study of vaccination and CD4 T cells after COVID-19. These receptors have no known antigen. At the Johns Hopkins FTIC core, DNA taken from cultured CD4+ T cells was sequenced by way of the Oncomine TCR Beta short-read assay. TCRdb ran MiXCR on the PCR reads and lists one entry per CDR3 protein. The data show approximately 9,700 distinct CDR3 sequences, 30% seen once. Treatment here: roughly 10-day PBMC culture with coronavirus spike peptide pools or control peptides (ViraFEST assay). Sequenced here: CD4+ T cells from blood, cultured in vitro, sampled after SARS-CoV-2 vaccination. Every receptor here comes from a human donor who had recovered from COVID-19.

CDR3 DNA sequence: TGTGCCAGCAGCCCGACGGAGGGTGATCGGGGGACCCAGTACTTC. Amino acids: CASSPTEGDRGTQYF. V and J are TRBV7-2 and TRBJ2-5; D possibly corresponds to TRBD2 (6 bases). Trimming shortened V by 5 bases and J by 7 bases, and 20 bases separated the two germline ends. CDR3 length equals 15 residues. Germline CDR1 reads SGHTA; CDR2 reads FQGNSA.

This clonotype has more than one count but fewer than ten. The chain couples TRBV19 to TRBJ1-2, with 9 positions matching TRBD1. V was pared by 9 bases and J by 4 bases, with 9 bases of the junction left unmatched. Per germline, CDR1 LNHDA and CDR2 SQIVND (reference sequence). CDR3 size: 14 residues. This CDR3 is CASQPGQGSYGYTF. The CDR3 region has the DNA TGTGCCAGCCAACCGGGACAGGGTTCCTATGGCTACACCTTC.

The chain links TRBV11-2 to TRBJ2-2; 7 bases are a match to TRBD1. The CDR3 spans 13 residues. J gave up 5 bases and V 5 bases, and 2 bases lay outside the gene matches. Germline lookup yields CDR1 SGHAT and CDR2 FQNNGV. CDR3: CASSLTGTGELFF. As DNA, the CDR3 is TGTGCCAGCAGCCTGACAGGGACCGGGGAGCTGTTTTTT. Based on the CDR3 plus reference TRBV11-2 and TRBJ2-2, the full variable domain is EAGVAQSPRYKIIEKRQSVAFWCNPISGHATLYWYQQILGQGPKLLIQFQNNGVVDDSQLPKDRFSAERLKGVDSTLKIQPAKLEDSAVYLCASSLTGTGELFFGEGSRLTVL.

The chain uses TRBV5-4 and TRBJ2-1; 10 nucleotides agree with TRBD2. The length of the CDR3 is 15 residues. Germline-derived CDR1 and CDR2 are SGHNT and YYREEE (reference sequence). V shed 0 bases, J shed 7 bases, and the junction held 4 bases outside the gene matches. The CDR3 DNA is TGTGCCAGCAGCTTGGTGTCTAGCGGGAGTAATGAGCAGTTCTTC. As protein: CASSLVSSGSNEQFF.

The CDR3 sequence is CASSPSGPYNEQFF. CDR3 nucleotides: TGTGCCAGCAGTCCCTCCGGCCCCTACAATGAGCAGTTCTTC. The chain recombines TRBV6-1 with TRBJ2-1; D uncertain. Trimming took off 5 bases at V and 2 bases at J, with 10 bases between the two ends. Germline V gives CDR1 MNHNS, CDR2 SASEGT. This CDR3 is 14 amino acids long.

The V and J genes are TRBV20-1 and TRBJ1-5, with no clear D. The CDR3 loop spans 12 amino acids. CDR1 is DFQATT and CDR2 is SNEGSKA in the germline V gene (reference sequence). V gave up 3 bases and J gave up 9 bases, with 12 bases separating them. CDR3 in amino acids: CSASEAPRPQHF. The CDR3, as DNA: TGCAGTGCTAGCGAAGCCCCCCGGCCCCAGCATTTT.

This clonotype has only one observation. A much larger clone differs from this one at a single base, so this may be a read error. The conserved phenylalanine or tryptophan normally closing the CDR3 is absent here, so this likely arose from a read error. This sequence joins TRBV9 and TRBJ2-3; TRBD2 aligns across 7 bases. This CDR3 has 15 residues. Germline V lookup: CDR1 SGDLS, CDR2 YYNGEE. The V segment lost 4 bases and the J segment 6 bases; nucleotides outside the gene matches: 11. CDR3 DNA: TGTGCCAGCAGCCCGCCGGCTAGCGGACCCGATACGCAGTATCTT. Translated: CASSPPASGPDTQYL.

The V call is TRBV5-4, the J call TRBJ2-1; 10 bases match TRBD2. The CDR3 extends over 15 amino acids. V lost 5 bases and J lost 3; bases outside the gene matches: 5. Germline V lookup: CDR1 SGHNT, CDR2 YYREEE (reference sequence). CDR3 sequence: CASSTGLAVYNEQFF. The CDR3 region has the DNA TGTGCCAGCAGTACTGGACTAGCGGTCTACAATGAGCAGTTCTTC. The whole variable domain, filled in from reference TRBV5-4 and TRBJ2-1, reads ETGVTQSPTHLIKTRGQQVTLRCSSQSGHNTVSWYQQALGQGPQFIFQYYREEENGRGNFPPRFSGLQFPNYSSELNVNALELDDSALYLCASSTGLAVYNEQFFGPGTRLTVL.

A few counts support this clonotype. The chain joins TRBV28 to TRBJ1-2, with a tentative D call TRBD1 (5 bases). The V gene lost 6 bases and the J gene lost 7 bases, with 15 bases spanning the gap. The CDR3 consists of 13 residues. Germline V CDR1 and CDR2: MDHEN, SYDVKM. The CDR3 spells CASSSGLLLGYTF. The CDR3 DNA reads as TGTGCCAGCAGCTCGGGACTTCTGCTTGGCTACACCTTC.

This clonotype was seen a handful of times. The CDR3 is CASSPTTGGVETQYF. DNA of the CDR3: TGTGCCAGCAGCCCCACCACGGGGGGGGTTGAGACCCAGTACTTC. The chain is built from TRBV7-2 and TRBJ2-5; 8 bases are shared with TRBD2. Germline V gives CDR1 SGHTA, CDR2 FQGNSA. There are 15 residues in the CDR3. Trimming at V came to 5 bases and at J to 5 bases, leaving 10 bases not matched to a gene.

The chain recombines TRBV27 with TRBJ1-2; 8 nucleotides line up with TRBD1. The CDR3 contains 14 residues. The V and J ends lost 5 bases and 8 bases, in that order; junction bases with no gene match: 10. Germline loops: CDR1 MNHEY, CDR2 SMNVEV (reference sequence). The CDR3, as DNA: TGTGCCAGCAGTGGCAGACAGGGGTATGGCGGCTACACCTTC. Translation gives CASSGRQGYGGYTF.

This clonotype was seen a few times. The chain is built from TRBV7-2 and TRBJ1-2; D uncertain. Trimming took off 2 bases at V and 4 bases at J, with 11 bases between the two ends. The germline V gene has CDR1 SGHTA and CDR2 FQGNSA. This CDR3 has 14 amino acids. CDR3 amino acids: CASSLTWQSYGYTF. In nucleotides, the CDR3 is TGTGCCAGCAGCTTAACATGGCAGTCCTATGGCTACACCTTC.

The CDR3 nucleotides are TGCAGTGCTAACCCGGACAGCATCGAGCAGTACTTC. It translates to CSANPDSIEQYF. The gene calls are TRBV20-1 and TRBJ2-7, with D possibly TRBD1 on 6 matching bases. The V gene's germline CDR1 is DFQATT and CDR2 SNEGSKA (reference sequence). The CDR3 totals 12 residues. The V end lost 4 bases, the J end lost 6 bases, and 13 bases lay between the germline ends.

This clonotype was detected only a few times. This chain uses TRBV7-9 with TRBJ2-7, with 8 positions matching TRBD2. The germline CDR1 and CDR2 sequences are SEHNR and FQNEAQ (reference sequence). CDR3 length: 15 residues. Germline trimming cut 4 bases from V and 2 bases from J; bases unmatched to any gene: 7. CDR3 nucleotide sequence: TGTGCCAGCAGCTCCTCCATGGGACTAGCCTACGAGCAGTACTTC. Encoded protein: CASSSSMGLAYEQYF.

The chain links TRBV28 to TRBJ1-2, with no clear D. Germline CDR1 MDHEN, CDR2 SYDVKM. The CDR3 has 13 amino acids. The V end was cut by 3 bases, the J end by 5 bases, with 10 bases between. CDR3 loop: CASSLGRAYGYTF. Here the CDR3 DNA reads TGTGCCAGCAGTTTGGGGAGGGCTTATGGCTACACCTTC.

This rearrangement joins TRBV18 to TRBJ1-1; D perhaps matches TRBD1 (6 bases). Germline CDR1 KGHSH, CDR2 LQKENI. Trimming removed 5 bases at V and 2 bases at J, with 15 bases between. The CDR3 covers 15 residues. In DNA, the CDR3 is TGTGCCAGCTCAGCTACGGGACACCTAAACACTGAAGCTTTCTTT. Translating gives CASSATGHLNTEAFF.

J is TRBJ2-1 and V is TRBV27; 12 bases match TRBD2. Germline V lookup: CDR1 MNHEY, CDR2 SMNVEV (reference sequence). V was clipped by 3 bases and J by 0 bases; unmatched bases: 9. This CDR3 comprises 19 residues. The CDR3, as DNA: TGTGCCAGCAGTTTTAGGAGACTAGCGGGAGATACCTCCTACAATGAGCAGTTCTTC. Protein: CASSFRRLAGDTSYNEQFF.

This clonotype was recorded a few times. This chain links TRBV4-1 with TRBJ2-3; 7 bases match TRBD2. The CDR3 totals 17 residues. With V trimmed by 1 base and J by 2 bases, 9 bases remained unmatched. The germline V gene encodes CDR1 MGHRA and CDR2 YSYEKL. The CDR3 bases are TGCGCCAGCAGCCAAGGCAGGTCTAGCGGCCACACAGATACGCAGTATTTT. Translated: CASSQGRSSGHTDTQYF.

Points on this clonotype: This may come from a read error, since a much larger clone is one base off. V gene TRBV20-1 combines with J gene TRBJ2-2, with a possible D match to TRBD2 (5 bases). This CDR3 region has 14 residues. CDR1 is DFQATT and CDR2 is SNEGSKA in the germline V gene (reference sequence). CDR3 residues: CSAGQGLVTGEPFF. As DNA, the CDR3 is TGCAGTGCTGGCCAAGGATTGGTCACCGGGGAGCCGTTTTTT.

The J gene is TRBJ1-2, the V gene TRBV2; TRBD1 aligns across 7 bases. The junction had 8 bases not matched to a gene; V was cut back by 5 bases and J by 8 bases. This CDR3 has 13 amino acids. Germline V gene sequence: CDR1 SNHLY, CDR2 FYNNEI. CDR3 in amino acids: CASSLTGMGGYTF. DNA for the CDR3: TGTGCCAGCAGTTTGACAGGGATGGGCGGCTACACCTTC.

The chain links TRBV5-1 to TRBJ2-5, with 7 positions matching TRBD2. The trim removed 6 bases at V and 0 bases at J, leaving 11 bases unmatched. CDR3 length equals 16 residues. Per germline, CDR1 SGHRS and CDR2 YFSETQ. The CDR3 sequence is CASTYSSGTYQETQYF. The CDR3, as DNA: TGCGCCAGCACGTACTCTAGCGGAACGTACCAAGAGACCCAGTACTTC.

This chain connects TRBV14 to TRBJ1-5; D is possibly TRBD1 (5 bases). V was cut by 6 bases and J by 0 bases, with 21 bases left in between. The length of the CDR3 is 18 residues. Per the germline V gene, CDR1 is SGHDN and CDR2 is FVKESK. CDR3 coding DNA: TGTGCCAGCAGACGTAAAGATCGGACATACATTAGCAATCAGCCCCAGCATTTT. It encodes CASRRKDRTYISNQPQHF.

This clonotype was seen only a few times. The V call is TRBV7-9, the J call TRBJ2-3; a weak D match, TRBD2 (6 bases). Trimming shortened V by 3 bases and J by 3 bases, and 19 bases separated the two germline ends. Germline V gene data show CDR1 as SEHNR and CDR2 as FQNEAQ (reference sequence). The CDR3 is 17 residues long. CDR3 sequence: CASSFWGRRGRTDTQYF. CDR3 DNA sequence: TGTGCCAGCAGCTTTTGGGGGAGGAGAGGGCGTACAGATACGCAGTATTTT.

The chain is built from TRBV20-1 and TRBJ2-7, with 11 bases matching TRBD2. Germline CDR1 reads DFQATT; CDR2 reads SNEGSKA (reference sequence). V was clipped by 5 bases and J by 4 bases; unmatched bases: 4. The CDR3 runs 13 residues. The CDR3: CSAEPSGRYEQYF. Here the CDR3 DNA reads TGCAGTGCTGAACCTAGCGGGAGGTACGAGCAGTACTTC.

This clonotype is classed as medium-sized. The chain combines TRBV11-3 with TRBJ2-7; 9 bases map to TRBD2. The germline V gene encodes CDR1 SGHNT and CDR2 YENEEA. After removal of 2 bases from V and 7 bases from J, the junction contained 3 bases not matched to a gene. The CDR3 is 13 residues long. CDR3 sequence (DNA): TGTGCCAGCAGCTTATCGCGGGAGGGGGAGCAGTACTTC. Translated: CASSLSREGEQYF. Looking up the rest from reference TRBV11-3 and TRBJ2-7 gives the full variable domain: EAGVVQSPRYKIIEKKQPVAFWCNPISGHNTLYWYLQNLGQGPELLIRYENEEAVDDSQLPKDRFSAERLKGVDSTLKIQPAELGDSAVYLCASSLSREGEQYFGPGTRLTVT.

This clonotype is medium-sized in the sample. The V and J genes are TRBV19 and TRBJ1-5; no clear D. Trimming shortened V by 6 bases and J by 1 base, and 13 bases separated the two germline ends. The CDR3 is 15 residues long. Germline CDR1 reads LNHDA; CDR2 reads SQIVND (reference sequence). The CDR3 coding sequence is TGTGCCAGTAGCCGACTAGGACGGAGCAATCAGCCCCAGCATTTT. Protein: CASSRLGRSNQPQHF.

J is TRBJ2-1 and V is TRBV14; D uncertain. Germline CDR1 and CDR2: SGHDN and FVKESK. Trimming pared 4 bases from V and 5 bases from J, leaving 9 bases between. This CDR3 has 13 residues. The CDR3 spells CASSPQPNNEQFF. Written as DNA, the CDR3 is TGTGCCAGCAGCCCCCAACCGAACAATGAGCAGTTCTTC.